Following are 10 T cell receptor beta chains from one sample sequenced in a study of shared clonotypes between healthy human individuals (dated by TCRdb to the early 2020s). CD8 naive samples consisted of CD45RO-negative cells that were positively selected for CCR7, yielding a CD45RA+CCR7+ population without TemRA cells. The library relied on the immunoSEQ multiplex PCR assay. TCRdb obtained this table from immuneACCESS and retained in-frame rearrangements with V and J assigned. These tables miss some clones; where compared with another copy, unresolved V genes account for less than half of the shortfall, and the remainder is unexplained. This sample is represented by about 2 million clones; about 95% of them were singletons. The top ten clonotypes cover 1.2% of the sample. The sequenced sample was naive CD8+ T cells sorted from blood. What the cell subset or site label conveys for this sample: CD45RA+CCR7+. Every receptor here comes from a man aged 18 to 29 in good health.

This clone was seen a single time. The chain is built from TRBV11-2 and TRBJ2-5; D is unclear. The CDR3 spans 16 residues. The V and J ends lost 2 bases and 1 base respectively, with 14 bases between them. Germline V gene lookup returns CDR1 SGHAT and CDR2 FQNNGV. For the CDR3, the DNA is TGTGCCAGCAGCTTACTACTCGGTAACCTCCAAGAGACCCAGTACTTC. Its translation: CASSLLLGNLQETQYF.

Comments on this clone: The sample has other DNA sequences that encode this CDR3 too. The chain employs TRBV10-3 and TRBJ2-2; TRBD2 aligns across 7 bases. Germline V lookup: CDR1 ENHRY, CDR2 SYGVKD. The CDR3 covers 14 residues. With 0 bases clipped from V and 5 bases from J, the junction kept 0 bases outside the gene matches. DNA for the CDR3: TGTGCCATCAGTGAGTCGGGAGGGACCGGGGAGCTGTTTTTT. It translates to CAISESGGTGELFF.

The chain's CDR3 is CASSLRSLNEQFF. The CDR3 nucleotides read TGTGCCAGCAGCTTGCGGAGCCTCAATGAGCAGTTCTTC. V and J are TRBV5-4 and TRBJ2-1; no firm D call. This CDR3 contains 13 residues. V was clipped by 1 base and J by 6 bases, with 8 bases between them. Germline CDR1 and CDR2: SGHNT and YYREEE (reference sequence).

The chain employs TRBV11-2 and TRBJ2-2, with TRBD2 matching 10 bases. The CDR3 runs to 18 residues. Per the germline V gene, CDR1 is SGHAT and CDR2 is FQNNGV. With V trimmed by 6 bases and J by 0 bases, 10 bases remained unmatched. The chain's CDR3 is CASSSLPGLATNTGELFF. The CDR3 DNA is TGTGCCAGCAGTTCACTACCGGGACTAGCGACGAACACCGGGGAGCTGTTTTTT.

V usage is TRBV6-1 and J usage is TRBJ2-7; D might be TRBD1 or TRBD2, each matching 6 bases. The germline gives CDR1 MNHNS, CDR2 SASEGT. The CDR3 is 13 amino acids. Deletions cut 6 bases from V and 5 bases from J, with 14 bases between. The CDR3 loop is CASRDGGFHEQYF. As DNA, the CDR3 is TGTGCCAGCAGGGACGGGGGCTTCCACGAGCAGTACTTC.

The genes are TRBV30 and TRBJ2-1; D uncertain. The CDR3 is 16 residues long. The V and J ends lost 4 bases and 2 bases respectively, with 18 bases between them. Germline values: CDR1 GTSNPN, CDR2 SVGIG (reference sequence). The CDR3 DNA follows: TGTGCCTGGATCCCCACGAGGCTTTCCCCCTACAATGAGCAGTTCTTC. This codes for CAWIPTRLSPYNEQFF. Filled out from reference TRBV30 and TRBJ2-1, the complete variable domain reads SQTIHQWPATLVQPVGSPLSLECTVEGTSNPNLYWYRQAAGRGLQLLFYSVGIGQISSEVPQNLSASRPQDRQFILSSKKLLLSDSGFYLCAWIPTRLSPYNEQFFGPGTRLTVL.

This chain uses TRBV2 with TRBJ2-3; D may be TRBD1 (6 bases). Trimming cost V 4 bases and J 0 bases, with 17 bases left between them. This CDR3 region has 17 residues. Germline CDR1 and CDR2: SNHLY and FYNNEI. The CDR3, as DNA: TGTGCCAGCAGTGCGGACAGTGTGCGGTCTAGCACAGATACGCAGTATTTT. The encoded protein is CASSADSVRSSTDTQYF.

As for this clone: Different DNA sequences within this sample yield the same CDR3. The rearrangement uses TRBV4-1 and TRBJ2-5; D is uncertain. Per the germline V gene, CDR1 is MGHRA and CDR2 is YSYEKL. V was clipped by 1 base and J by 5 bases, with 8 bases between them. This CDR3 region has 13 residues. Written as DNA, the CDR3 is TGCGCCAGCAGCCAAGTGGGCGTTGAGACCCAGTACTTC. Amino acids: CASSQVGVETQYF.

V and J are TRBV13 and TRBJ2-7; D is perhaps TRBD1 (5 bases). V was clipped by 6 bases and J by 4 bases, with 13 bases between them. The germline V gene has CDR1 PRHDT and CDR2 FYEKMQ (reference sequence). This CDR3 comprises 13 residues. DNA of the CDR3: TGTGCCAGCAGGGCTAGGGGTTTATACGAGCAGTACTTC. It encodes CASRARGLYEQYF.

V is TRBV7-8 and J is TRBJ2-5, with 8 bases fitting TRBD2. The CDR3 has 15 amino acids. The junction had 4 bases not matched to a gene; V was cut back by 0 bases and J by 4 bases. Germline CDR1 SGHVS, CDR2 FQNEAQ. Here the CDR3 reads CASSLASGGRETQYF. The CDR3 DNA follows: TGTGCCAGCAGCTTAGCCTCGGGGGGGCGAGAGACCCAGTACTTC.